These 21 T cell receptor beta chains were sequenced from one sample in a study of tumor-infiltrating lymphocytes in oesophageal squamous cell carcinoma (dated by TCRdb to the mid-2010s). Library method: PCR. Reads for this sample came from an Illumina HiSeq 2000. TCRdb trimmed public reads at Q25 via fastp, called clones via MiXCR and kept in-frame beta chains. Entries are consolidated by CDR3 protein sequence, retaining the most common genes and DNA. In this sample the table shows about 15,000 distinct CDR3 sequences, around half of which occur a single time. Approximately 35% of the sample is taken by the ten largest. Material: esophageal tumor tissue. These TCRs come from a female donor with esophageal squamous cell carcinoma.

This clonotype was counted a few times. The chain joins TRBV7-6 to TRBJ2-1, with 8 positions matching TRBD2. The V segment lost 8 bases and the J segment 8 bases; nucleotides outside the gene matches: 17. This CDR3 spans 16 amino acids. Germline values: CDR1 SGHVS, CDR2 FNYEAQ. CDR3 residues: CASGDLFGFGGDEQFF. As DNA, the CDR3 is TGTGCCAGCGGCGACCTATTCGGATTCGGGGGGGATGAGCAGTTCTTC.

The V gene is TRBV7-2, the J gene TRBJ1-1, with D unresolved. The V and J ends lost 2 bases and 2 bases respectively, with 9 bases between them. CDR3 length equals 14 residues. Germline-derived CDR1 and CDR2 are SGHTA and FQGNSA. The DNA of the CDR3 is TGTGCCAGCAGCTTAAACTGGCTCAACACTGAAGCTTTCTTT. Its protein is CASSLNWLNTEAFF.

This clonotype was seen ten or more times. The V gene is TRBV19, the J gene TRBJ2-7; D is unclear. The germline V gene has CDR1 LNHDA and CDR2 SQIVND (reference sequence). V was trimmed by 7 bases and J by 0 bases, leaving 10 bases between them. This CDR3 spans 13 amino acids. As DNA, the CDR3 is TGTGCCAGTATGAATCGGAACTCCTACGAGCAGTACTTC. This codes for CASMNRNSYEQYF.

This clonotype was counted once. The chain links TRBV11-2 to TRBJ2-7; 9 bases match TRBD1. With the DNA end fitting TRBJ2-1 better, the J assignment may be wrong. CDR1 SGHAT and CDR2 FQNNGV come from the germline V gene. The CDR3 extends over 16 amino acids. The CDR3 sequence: CASSFRQGVSSYEQFF. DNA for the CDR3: TGTGCCAGCAGCTTCCGACAGGGGGTGTCGTCCTACGAGCAGTTCTTC.

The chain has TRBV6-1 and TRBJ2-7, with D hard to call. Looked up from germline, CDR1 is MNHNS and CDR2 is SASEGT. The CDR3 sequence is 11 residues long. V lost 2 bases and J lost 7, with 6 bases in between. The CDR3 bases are TGTGCCAGCAGTGAACAGATTGAGCAGTACTTC. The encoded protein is CASSEQIEQYF.

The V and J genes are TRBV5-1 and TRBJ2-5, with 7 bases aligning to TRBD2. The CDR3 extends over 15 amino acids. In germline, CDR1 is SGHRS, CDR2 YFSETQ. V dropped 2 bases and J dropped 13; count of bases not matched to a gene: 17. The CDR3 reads CASSFKAGNTGELYF. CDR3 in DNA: TGCGCCAGCAGCTTTAAAGCGGGAAACACCGGGGAGCTGTACTTC.

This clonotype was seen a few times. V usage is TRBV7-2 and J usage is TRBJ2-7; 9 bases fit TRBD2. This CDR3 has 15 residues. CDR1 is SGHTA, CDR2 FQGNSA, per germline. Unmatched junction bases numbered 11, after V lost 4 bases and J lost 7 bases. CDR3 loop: CASSSVAGDYNEQYF. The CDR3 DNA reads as TGTGCCAGCAGCTCCGTAGCGGGGGATTACAATGAGCAGTACTTC.

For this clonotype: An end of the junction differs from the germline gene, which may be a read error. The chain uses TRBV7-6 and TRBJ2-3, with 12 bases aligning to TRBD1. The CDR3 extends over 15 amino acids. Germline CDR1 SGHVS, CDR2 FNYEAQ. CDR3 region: CASSLGTGGIDTQYF. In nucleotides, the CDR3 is TGTGCTAGCAGCTTAGGGACAGGGGGCATAGATACGCAGTATTTT.

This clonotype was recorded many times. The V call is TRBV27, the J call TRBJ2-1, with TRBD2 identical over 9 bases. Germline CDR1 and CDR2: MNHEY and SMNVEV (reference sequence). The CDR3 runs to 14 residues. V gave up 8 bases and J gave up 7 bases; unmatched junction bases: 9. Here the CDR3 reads CASGAGGPGNEQFF. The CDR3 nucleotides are TGTGCCAGCGGGGCGGGAGGGCCGGGAAATGAGCAGTTCTTC.

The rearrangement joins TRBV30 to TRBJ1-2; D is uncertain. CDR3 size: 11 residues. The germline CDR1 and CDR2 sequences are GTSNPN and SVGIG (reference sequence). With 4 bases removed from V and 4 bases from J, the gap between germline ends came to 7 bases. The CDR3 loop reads CAWIESYGYTF. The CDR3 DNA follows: TGTGCCTGGATCGAGAGCTATGGCTACACCTTC.

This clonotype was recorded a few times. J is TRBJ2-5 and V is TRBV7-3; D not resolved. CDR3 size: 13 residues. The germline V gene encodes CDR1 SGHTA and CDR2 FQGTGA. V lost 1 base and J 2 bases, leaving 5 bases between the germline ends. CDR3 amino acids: CASSLMAQETQYF. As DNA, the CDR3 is TGTGCCAGCAGCTTAATGGCACAAGAGACCCAGTACTTC.

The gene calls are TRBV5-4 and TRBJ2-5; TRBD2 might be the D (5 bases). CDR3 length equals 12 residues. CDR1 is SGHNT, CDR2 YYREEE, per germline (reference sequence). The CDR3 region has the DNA TGTGCAGAGGGAGTGGACCAAGAGACCCAGTACTTC. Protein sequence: CAEGVDQETQYF. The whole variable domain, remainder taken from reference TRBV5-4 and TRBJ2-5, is ETGVTQSPTHLIKTRGQQVTLRCSSQSGHNTVSWYQQALGQGPQFIFQYYREEENGRGNFPPRFSGLQFPNYSSELNVNALELDDSALYLCAEGVDQETQYFGPGTRLLVL.

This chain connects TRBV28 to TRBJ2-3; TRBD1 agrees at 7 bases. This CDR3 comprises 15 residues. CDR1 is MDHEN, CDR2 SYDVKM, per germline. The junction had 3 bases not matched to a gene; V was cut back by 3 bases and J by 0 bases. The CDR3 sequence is CASSFGTASTDTQYF. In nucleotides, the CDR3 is TGTGCCAGCAGTTTTGGGACAGCAAGCACAGATACGCAGTATTTT.

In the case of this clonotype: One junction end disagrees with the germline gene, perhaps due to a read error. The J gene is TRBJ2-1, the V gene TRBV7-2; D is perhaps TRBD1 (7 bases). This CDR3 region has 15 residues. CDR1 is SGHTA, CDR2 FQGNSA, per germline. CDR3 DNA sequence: TGTGCCAGCAGCCCTAGACAGGGAGGCACCGGGGAGCTGTATTTT. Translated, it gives CASSPRQGGTGELYF.

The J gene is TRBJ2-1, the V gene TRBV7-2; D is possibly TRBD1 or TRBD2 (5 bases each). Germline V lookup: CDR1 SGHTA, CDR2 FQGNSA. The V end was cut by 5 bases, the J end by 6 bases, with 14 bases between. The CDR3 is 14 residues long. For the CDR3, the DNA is TGTGCCAGCAGCCCATCCGGGACGGGCAATGAGCAGTTCTTC. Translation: CASSPSGTGNEQFF.

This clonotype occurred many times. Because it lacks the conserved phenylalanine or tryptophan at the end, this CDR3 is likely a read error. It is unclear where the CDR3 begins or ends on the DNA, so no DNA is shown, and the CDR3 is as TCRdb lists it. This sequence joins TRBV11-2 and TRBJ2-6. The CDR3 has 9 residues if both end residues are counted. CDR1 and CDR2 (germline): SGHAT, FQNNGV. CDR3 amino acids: CASSRWATS.

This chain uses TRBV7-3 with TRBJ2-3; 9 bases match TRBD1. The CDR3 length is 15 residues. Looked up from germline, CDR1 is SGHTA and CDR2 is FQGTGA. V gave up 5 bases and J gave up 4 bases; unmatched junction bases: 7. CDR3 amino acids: CASSMGQGKPDTQYF. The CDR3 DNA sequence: TGTGCCAGCAGCATGGGACAGGGAAAACCAGATACGCAGTATTTT.

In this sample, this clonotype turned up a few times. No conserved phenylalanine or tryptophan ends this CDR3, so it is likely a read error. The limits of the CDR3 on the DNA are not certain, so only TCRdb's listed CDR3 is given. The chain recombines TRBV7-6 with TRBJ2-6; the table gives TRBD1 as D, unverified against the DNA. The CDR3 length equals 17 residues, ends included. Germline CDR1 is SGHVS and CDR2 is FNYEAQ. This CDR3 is CASSLLGTGPYEQYFGA.

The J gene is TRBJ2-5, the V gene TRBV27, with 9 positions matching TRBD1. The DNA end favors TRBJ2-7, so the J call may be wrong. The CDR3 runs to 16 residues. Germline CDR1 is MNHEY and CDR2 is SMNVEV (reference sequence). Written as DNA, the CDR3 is TGTGCCAGCCATGGGCGGGGACAGGGAATCTCCTACGAGCAGTACTTC. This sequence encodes CASHGRGQGISYEQYF.

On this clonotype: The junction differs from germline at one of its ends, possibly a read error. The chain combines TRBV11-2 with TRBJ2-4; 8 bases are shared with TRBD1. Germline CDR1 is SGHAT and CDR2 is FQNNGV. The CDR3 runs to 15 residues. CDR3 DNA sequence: TGTGCCAGCAGCTTCGGACAGGGTGAACAAGAGACCCAGTACTTT. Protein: CASSFGQGEQETQYF.

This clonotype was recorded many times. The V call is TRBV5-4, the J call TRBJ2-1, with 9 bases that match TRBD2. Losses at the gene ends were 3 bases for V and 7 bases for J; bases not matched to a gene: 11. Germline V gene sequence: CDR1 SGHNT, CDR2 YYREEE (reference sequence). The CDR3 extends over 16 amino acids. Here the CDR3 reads CASSSKRASGINEQFF. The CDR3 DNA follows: TGTGCCAGCAGCTCAAAAAGGGCTAGCGGGATAAATGAGCAGTTCTTC.